The subject of this entry is one TCR beta chain. The junction departs from germline at one end; a sequencing error may be responsible. The data belong to a study of blood T cell repertoires in COVID-19. Looking at the study overall: Italy, Spain and the United States were the sources of the convalescent and acute COVID-19 samples.

In the authors' methods: The assay estimated nucleated cells by amplifying reference gene primers. The table came from immunoSEQ multiplex PCR; TCRdb's copy has only in-frame clones and leaves some out. V and J calls and clone size are those listed in that table; D and trimming were worked out from the DNA. The table lists approximately 250,000 clones, about 89% of them singletons. CDR3 length: 14 amino acids. CDR1 is MRHNA and CDR2 is SNTAGT in the germline V gene. The sample comprised peripheral blood. The TCR was taken from a woman in her sixties who had recovered from COVID-19. The chain uses TRBV6-4 and TRBJ2-1; D might be TRBD2 (6 bases). The DNA for the CDR3 is TGTGCCAGCGCCGGGGGAATTTCCTCCAATGAGCAGTTCTTC. Translation gives CASAGGISSNEQFF.